The 15 T cell receptor beta chains below come from one sample, sequenced in a study of T-cell memory formation after mild COVID-19. Using its own MiXCR run on the 5' RACE reads, TCRdb lists one record per CDR3 protein. There are under 300,000 distinct CDR3 sequences in the sample; around 8% occur only once, and under 25% lies in the top ten. The sample consisted of PBMCs or a T cell subset sorted from them (not recorded which). All receptors derive from a man aged 18 to 30 who had mild COVID-19 (a few samples of this study predate the infection). Cell type and time point are not known.

This clonotype was found many times. The chain carries TRBV12-3 or TRBV12-4 and TRBJ1-2; D may be TRBD1 (5 bases). This CDR3 region has 13 residues. The V gene lost 6 bases and the J gene lost 9 bases, with 17 bases spanning the gap. The CDR3 sequence is CASRTGPGRSYTF. DNA for the CDR3: TGTGCCAGCAGAACAGGTCCGGGAAGGAGCTACACCTTC.

This clonotype was detected ten times or more. The rearrangement joins TRBV6-6 to TRBJ1-5; 8 nucleotides align to TRBD1. Germline V CDR1 and CDR2: MNHNY, SVGAGI (reference sequence). This CDR3 spans 15 amino acids. V lost 5 bases and J lost 6; bases outside the gene matches: 9. CDR3 protein: CASSESGGISQPQHF. Here the CDR3 DNA reads TGTGCCAGCAGTGAATCAGGGGGCATAAGTCAGCCCCAGCATTTT.

In nucleotides, the CDR3 is TGTGCCAGCAGTGCCGACACTCTTTATAGGGGCAATCAGCCCCAGCATTTT. This sequence encodes CASSADTLYRGNQPQHF. V usage is TRBV27 and J usage is TRBJ1-5; D is ambiguous. The germline V gene encodes CDR1 MNHEY and CDR2 SMNVEV (reference sequence). The V end lost 5 bases, the J end lost 2 bases, and 19 bases lay between the germline ends. The CDR3 runs 17 residues.

In this sample, this clonotype turned up a few times. The V and J genes are TRBV3-1 and TRBJ2-1; 7 bases map to TRBD2. After removal of 0 bases from V and 4 bases from J, the junction contained 9 bases not matched to a gene. Germline assignment: CDR1 LGHDT and CDR2 YNNKEL (reference sequence). The CDR3 loop spans 17 amino acids. This chain's CDR3 is CASSQEGELAQYNEQFF. CDR3 DNA: TGTGCCAGCAGCCAAGAAGGGGAACTAGCGCAGTACAATGAGCAGTTCTTC.

This chain joins TRBV24-1 and TRBJ2-7; D is possibly TRBD2 (7 bases). The CDR3 spans 12 residues. CDR1 and CDR2 (germline): KGHDR, SFDVKD. V lost 12 bases and J 3 bases, leaving 14 bases between the germline ends. The CDR3 region has the DNA TGTGCCGGCGGGGGCACGCACTACGAGCAGTACGTC. Translating gives CAGGGTHYEQYV.

This clonotype was picked up many times. The chain combines TRBV7-8 with TRBJ2-1, with a possible D match to TRBD2 (6 bases). Germline loops: CDR1 SGHVS, CDR2 FQNEAQ. CDR3 size: 14 residues. V was shortened by 5 bases and J by 3 bases, with 11 bases between the two germline ends. The CDR3 here is CASSQGGVYNEQFF. Here the CDR3 DNA reads TGTGCCAGCAGCCAAGGAGGGGTCTACAATGAGCAGTTCTTC.

This sequence joins TRBV5-1 and TRBJ1-1; maybe TRBD1 (6 bases). The CDR3 has 15 residues. V lost 0 bases, J lost 0 bases, and 9 bases lay in between. CDR1 and CDR2 from the germline V gene are SGHRS and YFSETQ. The chain's CDR3 is CASSLDPGVNTEAFF. The CDR3 nucleotides read TGCGCCAGCAGCTTGGATCCAGGGGTGAACACTGAAGCTTTCTTT. The entire variable domain, with the rest obtained from reference TRBV5-1 and TRBJ1-1, is as follows: KAGVTQTPRYLIKTRGQQVTLSCSPISGHRSVSWYQQTPGQGLQFLFEYFSETQRNKGNFPGRFSGRQFSNSRSEMNVSTLELGDSALYLCASSLDPGVNTEAFFGQGTRLTVV.

The rearrangement uses TRBV13 and TRBJ2-3; the match to TRBD1 covers 9 bases. Looked up from germline, CDR1 is PRHDT and CDR2 is FYEKMQ (reference sequence). This CDR3 has 14 residues. After removal of 2 bases from V and 8 bases from J, the junction contained 5 bases not matched to a gene. The DNA for the CDR3 is TGTGCCAGCAGCTTAAACAGGGGGCGAGGTACGCAGTATTTT. Amino acid sequence: CASSLNRGRGTQYF.

In this sample, this clonotype turned up a few times. This chain links TRBV7-9 with TRBJ1-4, with D maybe TRBD1 (5 bases). Germline CDR1 SEHNR, CDR2 FQNEAQ (reference sequence). V was trimmed by 4 bases and J by 3 bases, leaving 15 bases between them. The CDR3 covers 16 residues. CDR3 region: CASSWTRISSNEKLFF. The CDR3 nucleotides read TGTGCCAGCAGCTGGACACGTATCAGCTCTAATGAAAAACTGTTTTTT.

This clonotype was seen a few times. Written as DNA, the CDR3 is TGTGCCAGCAGCGTGGGACAGGGGTACACCGGGGAGCTGTTTTTT. Protein: CASSVGQGYTGELFF. The chain recombines TRBV9 with TRBJ2-2; 10 nucleotides agree with TRBD1. There are 15 residues in the CDR3. V lost 2 bases and J lost 3; bases outside the gene matches: 1. Germline-derived CDR1 and CDR2 are SGDLS and YYNGEE.

Turning to this clonotype: Without the conserved terminal phenylalanine or tryptophan, this CDR3 likely stems from a read error. The chain employs TRBV5-1 and TRBJ2-3; TRBD1 might be the D (5 bases). The CDR3 runs 17 residues. V lost 2 bases to trimming and J lost 2 bases, with 18 bases between them. Germline loops: CDR1 SGHRS, CDR2 YFSETQ. This chain's CDR3 is CASSFLSTAVATDTQYS. Here the CDR3 DNA reads TGCGCCAGCAGCTTCCTATCGACAGCCGTGGCCACAGATACGCAGTATTCT.

This clonotype was seen a handful of times. This rearrangement joins TRBV9 to TRBJ2-2; no clear D gene. There are 14 residues in the CDR3. The V end lost 4 bases, the J end lost 1 base, and 8 bases lay between the germline ends. Looked up from germline, CDR1 is SGDLS and CDR2 is YYNGEE. CDR3 nucleotides: TGTGCCAGCAGCCCGGCAGTGAACACCGGGGAGCTGTTTTTT. The encoded protein is CASSPAVNTGELFF.

V and J are TRBV4-1 and TRBJ1-6, with D possibly being TRBD1 (5 bases). The CDR3 spans 18 residues. CDR1 and CDR2 (germline): MGHRA, YSYEKL. V lost 1 base and J 13 bases, leaving 26 bases between the germline ends. In nucleotides, the CDR3 is TGCGCCAGCAGCCAAGGGGGCGGAGCAGGGCCGGCGGGAGACCCCCTCCACTTT. Its protein product is CASSQGGGAGPAGDPLHF.

The rearrangement joins TRBV27 to TRBJ2-2; possible D gene TRBD2, 5 bases. This CDR3 is 14 amino acids long. In germline, CDR1 is MNHEY, CDR2 SMNVEV (reference sequence). V lost 4 bases and J 4 bases, leaving 10 bases between the germline ends. The CDR3 DNA is TGTGCCAGCAGTTACGGGGTGGCCACCGGGGAGCTGTTTTTT. Its translation: CASSYGVATGELFF.

The chain links TRBV5-1 to TRBJ1-2; D is ambiguous. This CDR3 comprises 15 residues. Germline V lookup: CDR1 SGHRS, CDR2 YFSETQ. Trimming removed 4 bases from V and 1 base from J, with 14 bases in between. The CDR3 region has the DNA TGCGCCAGCAGCCGCTCTCTTGGCCGTAACTATGGCTACACCTTC. Amino acid sequence: CASSRSLGRNYGYTF.